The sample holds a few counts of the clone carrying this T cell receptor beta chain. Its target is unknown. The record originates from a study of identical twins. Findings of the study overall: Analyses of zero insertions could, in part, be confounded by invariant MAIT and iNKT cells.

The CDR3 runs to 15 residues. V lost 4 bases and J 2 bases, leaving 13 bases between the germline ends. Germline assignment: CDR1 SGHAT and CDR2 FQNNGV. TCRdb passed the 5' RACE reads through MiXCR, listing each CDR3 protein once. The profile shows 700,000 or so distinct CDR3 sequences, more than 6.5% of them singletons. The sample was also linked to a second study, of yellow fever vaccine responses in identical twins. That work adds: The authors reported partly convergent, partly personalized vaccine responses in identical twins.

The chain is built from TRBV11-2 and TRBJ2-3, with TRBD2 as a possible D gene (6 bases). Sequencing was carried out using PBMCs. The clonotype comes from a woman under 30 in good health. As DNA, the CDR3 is TGTGCCAGCAGCTCGTTACGGGGGTTCACAGATACGCAGTATTTT. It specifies CASSSLRGFTDTQYF. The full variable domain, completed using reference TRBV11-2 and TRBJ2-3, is EAGVAQSPRYKIIEKRQSVAFWCNPISGHATLYWYQQILGQGPKLLIQFQNNGVVDDSQLPKDRFSAERLKGVDSTLKIQPAKLEDSAVYLCASSSLRGFTDTQYFGPGTRLTVL.